The next 9 T cell receptor beta chains were all read from a single sample in a study of CD8+ T cells in alopecia areata. In each case, RNA was isolated and then reverse transcribed into cDNA as the sequencing template. This table comes from immunoSEQ multiplex PCR, and its TCRdb copy is limited to in-frame clones, with some not included. Here the sample spans some 180,000 clones, around 63% being singletons. Sample: CD4+ T cells sorted from blood, taken at week 0. The receptors stem from a human donor with alopecia areata.

This chain links TRBV7-9 with TRBJ1-5; unclear D gene. V was pared by 2 bases and J by 9 bases, with 11 bases between. The CDR3 runs 13 residues. In germline, CDR1 is SEHNR, CDR2 FQNEAQ (reference sequence). The CDR3, as DNA: TGTGCCAGCAGCTTAATCGGGGAGATGCCCCAGCATTTT. It translates to CASSLIGEMPQHF.

This chain links TRBV30 with TRBJ1-1; D might be TRBD1 (6 bases). Trimming pared 4 bases from V and 10 bases from J, leaving 22 bases between. The CDR3 is 14 residues long. Germline values: CDR1 GTSNPN, CDR2 SVGIG (reference sequence). CDR3 sequence: CAWKGGVREKAAFF. CDR3 sequence (DNA): TGTGCCTGGAAGGGGGGGGTCAGGGAAAAAGCAGCTTTCTTT.

This clone has just a few counts. CDR3 DNA: TGTGCCAGCGCGGCCGGGACAGGGAAGGTAAACAATGAGCAGTTCTTC. Amino acids: CASAAGTGKVNNEQFF. The J gene is TRBJ2-1, the V gene TRBV2, with 9 bases aligning to TRBD1. The CDR3 has 16 amino acids. Germline V CDR1 and CDR2: SNHLY, FYNNEI. The trim removed 8 bases at V and 5 bases at J, leaving 13 bases unmatched.

The V and J genes are TRBV11-3 and TRBJ2-7; 8 bases map to TRBD2. CDR1 and CDR2 from the germline V gene are SGHNT and YENEEA. After removal of 5 bases from V and 2 bases from J, the junction contained 8 bases not matched to a gene. The CDR3 has 15 residues. CDR3 DNA: TGTGCCAGCAGCCCCGGGGGGGCCGTCGCCTACGAGCAGTACTTC. Translating gives CASSPGGAVAYEQYF.

This chain joins TRBV29-1 and TRBJ2-5; weak D call: TRBD2 (5 bases). V lost 4 bases and J 5 bases, leaving 14 bases between the germline ends. This CDR3 spans 13 amino acids. Looked up from germline, CDR1 is SQVTM and CDR2 is ANQGSEA. In nucleotides, the CDR3 is TGCAGCGTTGCGGGAACTGGAATGGAGACCCAGTACTTC. It codes for CSVAGTGMETQYF.

Only a few counts were recorded for this clone. This chain connects TRBV29-1 to TRBJ2-2; D is uncertain. V was pared by 2 bases and J by 4 bases, with 8 bases between. In germline, CDR1 is SQVTM, CDR2 ANQGSEA. The CDR3 consists of 13 residues. The CDR3: CSVEIQSTGELFF. The CDR3 DNA reads as TGCAGCGTTGAAATACAGTCCACCGGGGAGCTGTTTTTT.

The chain couples TRBV18 to TRBJ1-2; 8 bases align to TRBD1. The CDR3 length is 13 residues. From germline, CDR1 is KGHSH and CDR2 LQKENI. V shed 3 bases, J shed 4 bases, and the junction held 1 base outside the gene matches. For the CDR3, the DNA is TGTGCCAGCTCACCCGACAGGGGCTATGGCTACACCTTC. Translated, it gives CASSPDRGYGYTF.

The chain links TRBV7-8 to TRBJ1-2; D remains unclear. The germline V and J ends were trimmed by 1 base and 4 bases, with 13 bases remaining between them. From germline, CDR1 is SGHVS and CDR2 FQNEAQ. This CDR3 comprises 15 residues. CDR3 sequence reads: CASSLEMITAYGYTF. In DNA form, the CDR3 reads TGTGCCAGCAGCTTAGAAATGATAACTGCCTATGGCTACACCTTC. Combining the CDR3 with reference TRBV7-8 and TRBJ1-2 gives the whole variable domain GAGVSQSPRYKVAKRGQDVALRCDPISGHVSLFWYQQALGQGPEFLTYFQNEAQLDKSGLPSDRFFAERPEGSVSTLKIQRTQQEDSAVYLCASSLEMITAYGYTFGSGTRLTVV.

The chain uses TRBV7-4 and TRBJ2-5, with TRBD2 matching 10 bases. Per germline, CDR1 SGHVT and CDR2 SQSDAQ. With 5 bases clipped from V and 4 bases from J, the junction kept 13 bases outside the gene matches. The CDR3 has 17 residues. The CDR3 region is CASSPGSGGAPRETQYF. The DNA for the CDR3 is TGTGCCAGCAGCCCTGGCAGCGGGGGGGCCCCTAGAGAGACCCAGTACTTC.